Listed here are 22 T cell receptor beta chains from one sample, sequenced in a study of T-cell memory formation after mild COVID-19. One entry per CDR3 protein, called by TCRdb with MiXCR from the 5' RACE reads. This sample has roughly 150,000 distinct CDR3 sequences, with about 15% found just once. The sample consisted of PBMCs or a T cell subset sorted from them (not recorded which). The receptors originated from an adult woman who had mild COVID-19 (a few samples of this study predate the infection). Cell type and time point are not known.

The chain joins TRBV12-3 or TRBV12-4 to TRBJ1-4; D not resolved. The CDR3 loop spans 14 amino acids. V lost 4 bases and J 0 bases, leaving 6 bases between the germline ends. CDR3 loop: CASSYHATNEKLFF. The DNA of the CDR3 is TGTGCCAGCAGTTACCATGCAACTAATGAAAAACTGTTTTTT.

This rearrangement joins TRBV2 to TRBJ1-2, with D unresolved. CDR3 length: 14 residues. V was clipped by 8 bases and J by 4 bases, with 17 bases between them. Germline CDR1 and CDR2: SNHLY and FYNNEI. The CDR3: CASLNAVGFYGYTF. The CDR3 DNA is TGTGCCAGCCTTAATGCTGTTGGCTTCTATGGCTACACCTTC.

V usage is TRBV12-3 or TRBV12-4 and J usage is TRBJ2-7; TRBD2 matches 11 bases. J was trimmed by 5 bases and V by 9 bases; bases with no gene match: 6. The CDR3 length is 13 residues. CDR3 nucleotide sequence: TGTGCCAGTACTAGCGGGAGTTGGAACGAGCAGTACTTC. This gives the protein CASTSGSWNEQYF.

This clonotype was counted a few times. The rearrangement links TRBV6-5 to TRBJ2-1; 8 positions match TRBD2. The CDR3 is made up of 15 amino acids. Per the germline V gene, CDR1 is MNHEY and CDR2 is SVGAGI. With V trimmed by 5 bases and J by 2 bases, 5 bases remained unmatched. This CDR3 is CASSPGGGPYNEQFF. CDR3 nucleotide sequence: TGTGCCAGCAGTCCCGGGGGGGGGCCCTACAATGAGCAGTTCTTC.

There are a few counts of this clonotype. CDR3 sequence reads: CASSPGRFMNTEAFF. CDR3 DNA: TGTGCCAGCAGCCCTGGACGGTTCATGAACACTGAAGCTTTCTTT. The chain is built from TRBV3-1 and TRBJ1-1; D gene ambiguous. Trimming pared 4 bases from V and 0 bases from J, leaving 12 bases between. Germline values: CDR1 LGHDT, CDR2 YNNKEL (reference sequence). The CDR3 runs 15 residues.

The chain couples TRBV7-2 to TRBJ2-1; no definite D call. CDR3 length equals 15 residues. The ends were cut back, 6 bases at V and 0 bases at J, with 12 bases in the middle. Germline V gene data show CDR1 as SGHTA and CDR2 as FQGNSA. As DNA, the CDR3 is TGTGCCAGCAGATTTGACGTGAGCTCCTACAATGAGCAGTTCTTC. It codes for CASRFDVSSYNEQFF.

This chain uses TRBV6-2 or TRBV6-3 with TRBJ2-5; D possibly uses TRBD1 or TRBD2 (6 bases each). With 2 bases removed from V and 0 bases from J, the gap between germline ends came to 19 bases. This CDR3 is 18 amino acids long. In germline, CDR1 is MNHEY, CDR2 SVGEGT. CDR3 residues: CASSYGLAQRGYQETQYF. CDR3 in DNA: TGTGCCAGCAGTTACGGGCTAGCGCAAAGGGGGTACCAAGAGACCCAGTACTTC.

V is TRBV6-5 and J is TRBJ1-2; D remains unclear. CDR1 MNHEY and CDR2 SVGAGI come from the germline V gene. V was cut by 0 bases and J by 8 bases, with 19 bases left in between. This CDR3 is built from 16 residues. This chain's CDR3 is CASSYSYTAPQLGYTF. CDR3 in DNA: TGTGCCAGCAGTTACTCGTATACTGCCCCCCAGCTCGGCTACACCTTC.

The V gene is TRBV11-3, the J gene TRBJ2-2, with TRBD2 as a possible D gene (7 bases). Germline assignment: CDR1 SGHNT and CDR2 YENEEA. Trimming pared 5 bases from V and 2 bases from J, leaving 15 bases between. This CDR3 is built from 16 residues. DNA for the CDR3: TGTGCCAGCAGCCGGGGCGGGGGCTTTAACACCGGGGAGCTGTTTTTT. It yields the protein CASSRGGGFNTGELFF.

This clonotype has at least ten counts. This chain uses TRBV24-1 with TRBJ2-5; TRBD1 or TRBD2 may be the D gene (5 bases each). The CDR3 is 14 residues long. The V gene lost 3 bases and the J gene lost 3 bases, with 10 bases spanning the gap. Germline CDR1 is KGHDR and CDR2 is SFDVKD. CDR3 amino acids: CATSDPRGEETQYF. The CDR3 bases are TGTGCCACCAGTGATCCGAGAGGGGAAGAGACCCAGTACTTC.

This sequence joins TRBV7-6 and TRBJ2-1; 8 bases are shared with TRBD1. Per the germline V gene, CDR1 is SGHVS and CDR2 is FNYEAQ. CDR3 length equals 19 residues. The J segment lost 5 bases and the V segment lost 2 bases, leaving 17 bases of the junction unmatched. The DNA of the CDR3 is TGTGCCAGCAGCTTAACCCAATTTCGGCTGGACAGGGTGGACAATGAGCAGTTCTTC. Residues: CASSLTQFRLDRVDNEQFF.

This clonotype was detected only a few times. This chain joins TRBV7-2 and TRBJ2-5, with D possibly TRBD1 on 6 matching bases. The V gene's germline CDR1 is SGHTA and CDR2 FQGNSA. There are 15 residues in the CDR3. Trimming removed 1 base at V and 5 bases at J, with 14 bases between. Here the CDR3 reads CASSLGGGTWETQYF. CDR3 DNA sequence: TGTGCCAGCAGCTTAGGAGGGGGTACGTGGGAGACCCAGTACTTC.

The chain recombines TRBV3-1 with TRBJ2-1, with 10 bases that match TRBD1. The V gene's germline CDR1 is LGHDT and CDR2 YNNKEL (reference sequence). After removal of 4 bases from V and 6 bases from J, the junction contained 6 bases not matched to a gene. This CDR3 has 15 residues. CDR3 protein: CASSPRQGARNEQFF. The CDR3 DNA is TGTGCCAGCAGCCCTAGACAGGGGGCGCGCAATGAGCAGTTCTTC.

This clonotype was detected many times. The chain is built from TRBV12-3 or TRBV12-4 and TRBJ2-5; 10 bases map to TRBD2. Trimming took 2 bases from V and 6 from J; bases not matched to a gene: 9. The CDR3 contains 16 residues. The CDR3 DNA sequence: TGTGCCAGCAGTTTAATCCGAGCGGGGGGGCAACAGACCCAGTACTTC. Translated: CASSLIRAGGQQTQYF.

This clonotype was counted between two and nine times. In nucleotides, the CDR3 is TGCGCCAGCAGCTTCCGGGACAGGGGTAACGAGCAGTACTTC. Translated, it gives CASSFRDRGNEQYF. The gene calls are TRBV5-1 and TRBJ2-7, with 10 bases lining up with TRBD1. Germline trimming cut 2 bases from V and 5 bases from J; bases unmatched to any gene: 4. Per the germline V gene, CDR1 is SGHRS and CDR2 is YFSETQ. CDR3 size: 14 residues.

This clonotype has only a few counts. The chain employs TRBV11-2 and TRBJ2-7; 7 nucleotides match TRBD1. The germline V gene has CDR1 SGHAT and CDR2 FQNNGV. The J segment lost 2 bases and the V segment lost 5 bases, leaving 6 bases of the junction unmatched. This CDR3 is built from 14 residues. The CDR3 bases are TGTGCCAGCAGCCCCGGGACAGTTACCTACGAGCAGTACTTC. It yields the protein CASSPGTVTYEQYF.

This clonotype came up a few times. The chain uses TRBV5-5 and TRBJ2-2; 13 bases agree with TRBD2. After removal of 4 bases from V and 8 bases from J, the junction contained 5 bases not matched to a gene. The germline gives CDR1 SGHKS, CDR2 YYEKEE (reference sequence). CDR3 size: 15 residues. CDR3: CASSPRTSGSGELFF. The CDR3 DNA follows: TGTGCCAGCAGCCCTAGGACTAGCGGGAGTGGGGAGCTGTTTTTT.

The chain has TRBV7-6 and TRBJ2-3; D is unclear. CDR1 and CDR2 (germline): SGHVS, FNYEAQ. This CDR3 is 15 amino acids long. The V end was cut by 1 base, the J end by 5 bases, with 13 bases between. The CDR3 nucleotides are TGTGCCAGCAGCTTAGTGGATTCGATTGGAGATACGCAGTATTTT. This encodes CASSLVDSIGDTQYF.

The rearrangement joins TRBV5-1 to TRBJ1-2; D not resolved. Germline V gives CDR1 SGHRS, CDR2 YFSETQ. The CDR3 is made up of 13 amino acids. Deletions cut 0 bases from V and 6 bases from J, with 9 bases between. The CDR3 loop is CASSLGVLDGYTF. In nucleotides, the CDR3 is TGCGCCAGCAGCTTGGGGGTTCTCGATGGCTACACCTTC. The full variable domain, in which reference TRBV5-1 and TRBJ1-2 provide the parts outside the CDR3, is KAGVTQTPRYLIKTRGQQVTLSCSPISGHRSVSWYQQTPGQGLQFLFEYFSETQRNKGNFPGRFSGRQFSNSRSEMNVSTLELGDSALYLCASSLGVLDGYTFGSGTRLTVV.

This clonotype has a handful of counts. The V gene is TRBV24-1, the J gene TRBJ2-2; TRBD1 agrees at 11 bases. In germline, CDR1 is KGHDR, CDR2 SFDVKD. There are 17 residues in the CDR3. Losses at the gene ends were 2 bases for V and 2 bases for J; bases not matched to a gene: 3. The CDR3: CATSDWTGGRNTGELFF. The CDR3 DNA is TGTGCCACCAGTGATTGGACAGGGGGCCGCAACACCGGGGAGCTGTTTTTT.

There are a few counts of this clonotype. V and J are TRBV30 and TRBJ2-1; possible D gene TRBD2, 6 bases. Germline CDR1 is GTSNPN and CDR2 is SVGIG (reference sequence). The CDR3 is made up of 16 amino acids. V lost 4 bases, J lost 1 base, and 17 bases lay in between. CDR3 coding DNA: TGTGCCTGGATCCCTCTTGCGGCGGGATCCTACAATGAGCAGTTCTTC. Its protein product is CAWIPLAAGSYNEQFF.

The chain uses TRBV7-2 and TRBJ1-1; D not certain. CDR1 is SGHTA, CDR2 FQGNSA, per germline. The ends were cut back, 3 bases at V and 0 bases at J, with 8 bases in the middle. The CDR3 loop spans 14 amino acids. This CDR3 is CASSFGKLNTEAFF. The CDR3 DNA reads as TGTGCCAGCAGCTTTGGCAAGCTGAACACTGAAGCTTTCTTT.